This T cell receptor (beta chain) is drawn from a study of T cell responses to AZD1222 COVID-19 vaccine (dated by TCRdb to 2020 to 2022). Broadly, across the study: AZD1222 recipients with second doses at about 4 weeks or about 12 weeks were pooled, because spike-specific TCR depth and breadth did not differ between schedules. A total of 230 to 250 trial participants underwent TCR sequencing, of whom under 220 had received two doses of AZD1222 and about 25 had received two doses of the MenACWY control vaccine. Trial participants were enrolled by age into subgroups of 18-55, 56-69 and 70-plus years, and around 150, 29 and 61 TCR-sequenced participants, respectively, were included in these subgroups.

The CDR3 regions of human TCRbeta chains were analyzed by immunosequencing. As for the original processing: TCRs in the repertoires were matched against a reference library of SARS-CoV-2-specific TCRs that had been generated with the MIRA antigen-specificity platform. Breadth was defined as the fraction of unique TCRs that were SARS-CoV-2-associated. Depth was defined as the fraction of total T cells that were SARS-CoV-2-associated. Using the MIRA data, each spike-specific TCR was mapped to the spike region that the TCR reacts to and placed in a CD4 or CD8 class. Log10-transformed breadth and depth values were compared by one-way ANOVA with Sidak's multiple comparisons tests. TCRdb's version of the immuneACCESS table is confined to in-frame rearrangements and falls short of the full clone set. An unresolved V gene accounts for under half of the shortfall where checked; the remainder is of unknown origin. That table is the source of V, J and clone size, and D and trimming were worked out from the DNA. The sample records 57,000 or so clones, 76% of which are singletons. The ten largest clones take up around 15% of the sample.

A word on this clone: Its binding antigen is unknown. It has no much larger one-base neighbor in the sample; base qualities were not kept.

What the work shows at the level of the full study, not this receptor alone: The vaccine-associated CD4 TCRs covered the entire spike protein, and the dominant responses fell in regions 160-218 and 743-854. Because no day 14 peak-response samples were available, repertoires were characterized only after the peak T cell response. The 56-69-year group was small, and its depth increase did not reach significance, likely because of low power. Participants were mostly white British and included more females than males, and it was suggested by the authors that clonal diversity may have been underestimated. After two AZD1222 doses, spike-specific TCR breadth and depth were significantly higher than at day 0 and than in MenACWY recipients. Conclusions about previously exposed vaccinees are limited, since just five or six AZD1222 recipients were seropositive for SARS-CoV-2 at baseline. Epitopes outside the regions mutated in the B.1.351 and B.1.1.7 variants were reportedly recognized by nearly half of the unique spike-specific TCRs.

The CDR3, cysteine through phenylalanine, is 13 amino acids long. The retained sequence is limited to the CDR3, 39 bases, with the frame set at the first base. CDR1 is given as MDHEN and CDR2 as SYDVKM, both from the germline V gene. Trimming removed 3 bases from V and 2 bases from J, leaving 7 bases between the germline ends. The time point tag for this specimen amounts to: baseline before first vaccination. The vaccinee samples were drawn from two UK trials, COV001 and COV002, one of which was a single-blind randomized controlled phase 2/3 trial testing AZD1222 (ChAdOx1 nCoV-19) in healthy adults. For TCRbeta chain sequencing, PBMC samples were collected from trial participants at day 0 and at day 28 after the second dose.

This TCR came from an adult in good health. This chain joins TRBV28 to TRBJ2-5; the D gene lacks a confident call. Here the sequenced sample was peripheral blood, taken on day 0 of AZD1222 vaccination. The nucleotide sequence reads as follows: TGTGCCAGCAGTTTCCCAGCGCAAGAGACCCAGTACTTC. This codes for CASSFPAQETQYF.